These 21 T cell receptor beta chains came from one sample sequenced in a study of CD8+ T cells in alopecia areata. Following RNA extraction, reverse transcription yielded cDNA that acted as the sequencing template. Produced via immunoSEQ multiplex PCR; TCRdb's table is partial and in-frame only. The sample shows 150,000 to 200,000 clones, about 63% of them seen only once. The sample consisted of CD4+ T cells sorted from blood, taken at week 0. These receptors all stem from a human donor with alopecia areata.

CDR3 in amino acids: CASSLDRDRAEAFF. In nucleotides, the CDR3 is TGTGCCAGCAGCTTGGACAGGGATCGAGCTGAAGCTTTCTTT. The V call is TRBV6-6, the J call TRBJ1-1; 8 bases agree with TRBD1. The germline V gene has CDR1 MNHNY and CDR2 SVGAGI (reference sequence). This CDR3 is built from 14 residues. The V and J ends lost 6 bases and 6 bases, in that order; junction bases with no gene match: 9.

This clone was seen only once. This rearrangement joins TRBV7-2 to TRBJ2-3; a weak D match, TRBD2 (5 bases). Germline CDR1 is SGHTA and CDR2 is FQGNSA. Trimming took off 5 bases at V and 6 bases at J, with 24 bases between the two ends. CDR3 size: 17 residues. CDR3 sequence (DNA): TGTGCCAGCAGCCCCACGGGGAGCTACAACCTCGGGGATACGCAGTATTTT. It specifies CASSPTGSYNLGDTQYF.

This clone was seen only a few times. The CDR3 region has the DNA TGTGCCAGCAGTTTAGGGGGCAGCCCGAACACTGAAGCTTTCTTT. This gives the protein CASSLGGSPNTEAFF. This chain connects TRBV27 to TRBJ1-1; tentatively, D is TRBD1 (6 bases). Trimming pared 2 bases from V and 1 base from J, leaving 11 bases between. CDR1 MNHEY and CDR2 SMNVEV come from the germline V gene (reference sequence). CDR3 size: 15 residues.

This clone was observed a handful of times. This sequence joins TRBV30 and TRBJ2-7; D is possibly TRBD1 or TRBD2 (6 bases each). Trimming shortened V by 7 bases and J by 4 bases, and 17 bases separated the two germline ends. The CDR3 is 13 residues long. Germline loops: CDR1 GTSNPN, CDR2 SVGIG (reference sequence). The CDR3: CAFKSGAGYEQYF. The CDR3 DNA follows: TGTGCCTTTAAGTCGGGGGCAGGGTACGAGCAGTACTTC.

The chain recombines TRBV27 with TRBJ1-5, with D maybe TRBD1 (6 bases). This CDR3 contains 15 residues. Per germline, CDR1 MNHEY and CDR2 SMNVEV (reference sequence). With 6 bases removed from V and 7 bases from J, the gap between germline ends came to 19 bases. The CDR3 protein is CASRPGVGNNQPQHF. CDR3 bases: TGTGCCAGCAGGCCAGGGGTCGGTAACAACCAGCCCCAGCATTTT.

The rearrangement joins TRBV11-2 to TRBJ1-5; TRBD1 aligns across 10 bases. The V gene's germline CDR1 is SGHAT and CDR2 FQNNGV. V lost 5 bases, J lost 4 bases, and 8 bases stayed unmatched. The CDR3 has 16 residues. The CDR3 bases are TGTGCCAGCAGCCCACGGACAGGGGGTGCAAATCAGCCCCAGCATTTT. Protein product: CASSPRTGGANQPQHF.

This clone has a handful of counts. V gene TRBV30 combines with J gene TRBJ2-7, with D possibly TRBD2 on 5 matching bases. V was clipped by 3 bases and J by 2 bases, with 11 bases between them. The germline V gene encodes CDR1 GTSNPN and CDR2 SVGIG (reference sequence). This CDR3 has 13 residues. CDR3 sequence reads: CAWSRAEAYEQYF. DNA of the CDR3: TGTGCCTGGAGCCGAGCGGAGGCCTACGAGCAGTACTTC.

The table lists this clone with a few counts. The CDR3 DNA follows: TGCGCCAGCAGCCCTAAGGGACAGGCCGGGCCCTACGAGCAGTACTTC. Translated, it gives CASSPKGQAGPYEQYF. The chain links TRBV5-1 to TRBJ2-7; 8 bases match TRBD1. The CDR3 runs to 16 residues. The germline CDR1 and CDR2 sequences are SGHRS and YFSETQ. Trimming cost V 4 bases and J 2 bases; bases outside gene matches: 11.

The rearrangement links TRBV14 to TRBJ1-2; TRBD1 might be the D (6 bases). CDR1 is SGHDN, CDR2 FVKESK, per germline. Trimming left V 3 bases short and J 0 bases short, with 11 bases between. This CDR3 has 15 amino acids. The CDR3 is CASSQKGGTNYGYTF. The CDR3 region has the DNA TGTGCCAGCAGCCAGAAGGGGGGGACTAACTATGGCTACACCTTC.

This rearrangement joins TRBV5-1 to TRBJ1-2; TRBD1 is a possible D gene (6 bases). In germline, CDR1 is SGHRS, CDR2 YFSETQ. The CDR3 contains 13 residues. V dropped 5 bases and J dropped 2 bases, with 10 bases sitting between them. The CDR3 region is CASSAGANYGYTF. The CDR3 DNA is TGCGCCAGCAGTGCAGGGGCAAACTATGGCTACACCTTC.

On this clone: The junction shows a germline mismatch at one end, possibly a read error. The V call is TRBV2, the J call TRBJ2-7; D is uncertain. Germline V gene sequence: CDR1 SNHLY, CDR2 FYNNEI. The CDR3 has 14 amino acids. The CDR3 coding sequence is TGTGCCAGTAGTGCCCCCAGTCCGTACTACGAGCAGTACTTC. It specifies CASSAPSPYYEQYF.

This clone was seen more than once but under ten times. The rearrangement joins TRBV10-3 to TRBJ1-5; 7 bases line up with TRBD1. From germline, CDR1 is ENHRY and CDR2 SYGVKD. The CDR3 length is 15 residues. Trimming cost V 6 bases and J 3 bases; bases outside gene matches: 8. The CDR3 DNA follows: TGTGCCATCAGCCAAGAAGGGGGCCCCAATCAGCCCCAGCATTTT. Protein sequence: CAISQEGGPNQPQHF.

The V call is TRBV19, the J call TRBJ2-7; TRBD1 matches 9 bases. The CDR3 runs to 15 residues. Trimming removed 5 bases from V and 6 bases from J; junction bases left unmatched: 11. The V gene's germline CDR1 is LNHDA and CDR2 SQIVND (reference sequence). The CDR3 loop reads CASSGNRGRGSEQYF. CDR3 bases: TGTGCCAGTAGTGGAAACAGGGGGCGCGGTTCCGAGCAGTACTTC.

This clone was counted a few times. The genes are TRBV5-1 and TRBJ1-1; TRBD1 aligns across 7 bases. The germline gives CDR1 SGHRS, CDR2 YFSETQ. This CDR3 is built from 15 residues. V lost 5 bases and J lost 7; bases outside the gene matches: 14. The CDR3: CASSPVLGRGIEAFF. The CDR3 nucleotides read TGCGCCAGCAGTCCCGTGCTGGGCAGGGGGATTGAAGCTTTCTTT.

In this sample, this clone turned up once. At the DNA level, this CDR3 is encoded by other sequences in the same sample as well. The chain recombines TRBV9 with TRBJ1-1; D ambiguous. CDR1 and CDR2 from the germline V gene are SGDLS and YYNGEE. The V gene lost 0 bases and the J gene lost 1 base, with 4 bases spanning the gap. CDR3 length: 13 residues. The CDR3 region is CASSVGPNTEAFF. In DNA, the CDR3 is TGTGCCAGCAGCGTAGGCCCGAACACTGAAGCTTTCTTT.

This clone was detected once. The chain combines TRBV7-2 with TRBJ1-1, with 9 bases identical to TRBD1. The length of the CDR3 is 14 residues. After removal of 6 bases from V and 3 bases from J, the junction contained 5 bases not matched to a gene. CDR1 is SGHTA, CDR2 FQGNSA, per germline. The CDR3 bases are TGTGCCAGCAGGGGACAGGGTTGGGACACTGAAGCTTTCTTT. Translated, it gives CASRGQGWDTEAFF. Full variable domain (missing parts from reference TRBV7-2 and TRBJ1-1): GAGVSQSPSNKVTEKGKDVELRCDPISGHTALYWYRQSLGQGLEFLIYFQGNSAPDKSGLPSDRFSAERTGGSVSTLTIQRTQQEDSAVYLCASRGQGWDTEAFFGQGTRLTVV.

This clone was detected only a few times. This sequence joins TRBV4-1 and TRBJ1-1; D is possibly TRBD1 (5 bases). The CDR3 has 17 residues. Germline assignment: CDR1 MGHRA and CDR2 YSYEKL. Trimming left V 0 bases short and J 4 bases short, with 18 bases between. The CDR3 DNA sequence: TGCGCCAGCAGCCAAGATCCACGGGCTAAGAGGGGCACTGAAGCTTTCTTT. This translates into CASSQDPRAKRGTEAFF.

This clone was counted between two and nine times. The chain recombines TRBV7-8 with TRBJ1-3; TRBD1 agrees at 7 bases. CDR3 length: 14 amino acids. J lost 3 bases, V lost 10 bases, and 9 bases had no gene match. Per germline, CDR1 SGHVS and CDR2 FQNEAQ. This chain's CDR3 is CATLQGRVGNTIYF. In nucleotides, the CDR3 is TGTGCCACCCTACAGGGGAGAGTTGGAAACACCATATATTTT.

V is TRBV2 and J is TRBJ2-5; TRBD1 aligns across 11 bases. The J segment lost 5 bases and the V segment lost 3 bases, leaving 5 bases of the junction unmatched. This CDR3 has 15 amino acids. Germline CDR1 reads SNHLY; CDR2 reads FYNNEI. The CDR3 DNA is TGTGCCAGCAGTGAGGGGGACAGGGGGTCCGAGACCCAGTACTTC. Translated, it gives CASSEGDRGSETQYF. The whole variable domain, remainder taken from reference TRBV2 and TRBJ2-5, is EPEVTQTPSHQVTQMGQEVILRCVPISNHLYFYWYRQILGQKVEFLVSFYNNEISEKSEIFDDQFSVERPDGSNFTLKIRSTKLEDSAMYFCASSEGDRGSETQYFGPGTRLLVL.

V gene TRBV9 combines with J gene TRBJ2-2, with 12 bases identical to TRBD1. CDR3 length: 17 residues. The trim removed 4 bases at V and 6 bases at J, leaving 10 bases unmatched. Germline-derived CDR1 and CDR2 are SGDLS and YYNGEE. The CDR3 region has the DNA TGTGCCAGCAGCCCTACGGCAGGGACAGGGGGCGCCGGGGAGCTGTTTTTT. It specifies CASSPTAGTGGAGELFF.

The gene calls are TRBV6-5 and TRBJ2-7, with 7 positions matching TRBD1. V lost 6 bases and J lost 4; bases outside the gene matches: 12. Germline assignment: CDR1 MNHEY and CDR2 SVGAGI. The CDR3 spans 15 residues. As DNA, the CDR3 is TGTGCCAGCAGCCCTGACCATGGGACAGCTTACGAGCAGTACTTC. It codes for CASSPDHGTAYEQYF.